A selection of T cell receptor beta chains follows, all from one sample in a study of OX40 agonist ivuxolimab in advanced cancers. Assay used: immunoSEQ multiplex PCR; TCRdb lists only in-frame clones, some missing. Among about 46,000 clones listed, 85% to 90% were seen once. The specimen comprised CD4+ or CD8+ T cells sorted from blood, sampled in a trial of the OX40 agonist ivuxolimab. These receptors were obtained from an adult with an advanced solid tumor such as melanoma, head and neck, liver or kidney cancer. The CDR3 runs from the conserved cysteine through the conserved F or W. The D gene is left open where the match is weak. The listing skips clone size in some rows; elsewhere it reads once, few, many or a size class.

CDR3 DNA,CDR3 protein,J gene,CDR3 length,D gene,V gene,clone size
TGTGCCAGCAGTAAGTCTGGGGCCAACGTCCTGACTTTC,CASSKSGANVLTF,TRBJ2-6,13,NA,TRBV7-3,NA
TGTGCCACCAGCAGCGGACTAGCTGGCTACGAGCAGTACTTC,CATSSGLAGYEQYF,TRBJ2-7,14,TRBD2,TRBV15,NA
TGCGCCAGCAGCCCCCCATCCCGCTACGAGCAGTACTTC,CASSPPSRYEQYF,TRBJ2-7,13,NA,TRBV4-1,NA
TGCGCCAGCAGCCAAAATGATGGCACAGATACGCAGTATTTT,CASSQNDGTDTQYF,TRBJ2-3,14,NA,TRBV4-3,NA
TGCGCCAGCAGCCGGGACAGGGGGTACCAAGAGACCCAGTACTTC,CASSRDRGYQETQYF,TRBJ2-5,15,TRBD1,TRBV5-1,NA
TGTGCCATCAGTGAGTCAGGACAGGGGGCGGTGAACACTGAAGCTTTCTTT,CAISESGQGAVNTEAFF,TRBJ1-1,17,TRBD1,TRBV10-3,once
TGTGCCAGCAGCTCCTTGGACAGACACTACGAGCAGTACTTC,CASSSLDRHYEQYF,TRBJ2-7,14,NA,TRBV7-9,NA
TGCGCCAGCAGCCCACGTAATAGCGGGGGTCCCGGGGAGCTGTTTTTT,CASSPRNSGGPGELFF,TRBJ2-2,16,TRBD2,TRBV4-1,NA
TGTGCCTGGAGTCGTTCTAGCGGGATTTACTCCTACAATGAGCAGTTCTTC,CAWSRSSGIYSYNEQFF,TRBJ2-1,17,TRBD2,TRBV30,NA
TGTGCCAGCAGCCACGGTCAGGGGTCCGGGGAGCTGTTTTTT,CASSHGQGSGELFF,TRBJ2-2,14,NA,TRBV14,NA
TGTGCCAGCAGAATTGACAGGGGGCATCGGGTCTTC,CASRIDRGHRVF,TRBJ2-7,12,TRBD1,TRBV27,NA
TGTGCCAGCTCACCACTGGACAGCTTAAATGAAAAACTGTTTTTT,CASSPLDSLNEKLFF,TRBJ1-4,15,NA,TRBV18,NA
TGCGCCAGCAGCTTGGCCGGGTCCAATGAGCAGTTCTTC,CASSLAGSNEQFF,TRBJ2-1,13,NA,TRBV5-1,NA
TGTGCCAGCAGCTTTCCTAGCGGGGGTCAAGAGACCCAGTACTTC,CASSFPSGGQETQYF,TRBJ2-5,15,TRBD2,TRBV5-8,NA
TGTGCCAGCACCCAAGGCCTAGCGGGATACAATGAGCAGTTCTTC,CASTQGLAGYNEQFF,TRBJ2-1,15,TRBD2,TRBV7-6,NA
TGTGCCAGCTCACTCACTCCCCTAACAACGGATGAGCAGTTCTTC,CASSLTPLTTDEQFF,TRBJ2-1,15,NA,TRBV18,once
TGCGCCAGCAGCTCGCGGGCTAGCGGGGGCGCCTCCGATACGCAGTATTTT,CASSSRASGGASDTQYF,TRBJ2-3,17,TRBD2,TRBV4-3,NA
TGTGCCAGCAGCTCGATTGGGGACAGCGACGGTGAAGCTTTCTTT,CASSSIGDSDGEAFF,TRBJ1-1,15,TRBD1,TRBV7-7,NA
TGCAGCGTTGAACTGGTCGACGTGAGCGAGCAGTACTTC,CSVELVDVSEQYF,TRBJ2-7,13,NA,TRBV29-1,NA
TGTGCCAGCAGCCTCCAGCCCAATCAGCCCCAGCATTTT,CASSLQPNQPQHF,TRBJ1-5,13,NA,TRBV6-6,NA
TGTGCCAGCAGTTCGGACAGGGAAATCGCTGGCTACACCTTC,CASSSDREIAGYTF,TRBJ1-2,14,TRBD1,TRBV6-5,NA
TGTGCCAGCAGCGGGGGGGGTCTGTACGAGCAGTACTTC,CASSGGGLYEQYF,TRBJ2-7,13,TRBD2,TRBV25-1,NA
TGTGCCAGCAGCGCTTCCGGTACCTACGAGCAGTACTTC,CASSASGTYEQYF,TRBJ2-7,13,NA,TRBV9,NA
TGCGCCAGCAGGTCAGGGGCCGTAGGGGATGGCTACACCTTC,CASRSGAVGDGYTF,TRBJ1-2,14,NA,TRBV5-1,NA
TGCGCCAGCAGCCCGGGGACTAGCGGGGGCTACGAGCAGTACTTC,CASSPGTSGGYEQYF,TRBJ2-7,15,TRBD2,TRBV4-1,NA
TGTGCCAGCAGCGGCAGGGGGCGGGACACTGAAGCTTTCTTT,CASSGRGRDTEAFF,TRBJ1-1,14,TRBD1,TRBV7-6,NA
TGTGCCAGCAGCTTGGACAGAACTAACACTGAAGCTTTCTTT,CASSLDRTNTEAFF,TRBJ1-1,14,NA,TRBV6-4,NA
TGTGCCAGCAGCTCTCAACTTGATTGGAGCGGCTACACCTTC,CASSSQLDWSGYTF,TRBJ1-2,14,NA,TRBV5-6,NA
TGTGCCACCCGTCCAGGGGTCGAGCAGTACTTC,CATRPGVEQYF,TRBJ2-7,11,NA,TRBV2,NA
TGTGCCAGCAGCCCGGACAGCTATGGCTACACCTTC,CASSPDSYGYTF,TRBJ1-2,12,NA,TRBV6-5,NA
TGTGCCAGCAGTCTAGCGGGGGAGTGGGAGACCCAGTACTTC,CASSLAGEWETQYF,TRBJ2-5,14,TRBD2,TRBV6-6,NA
TGTGCCAGCAGTTTTTCCGGTCTGGGGAATGAGCAGTTCTTC,CASSFSGLGNEQFF,TRBJ2-1,14,NA,TRBV27,NA
TGTGCCAGCAGCCAAGGGCCAGAGGAAGCTTTCTTT,CASSQGPEEAFF,TRBJ1-1,12,NA,TRBV14,NA
TGTGCCAGCAGCTTAGGTCCAGGGGATGGCTACACCTTC,CASSLGPGDGYTF,TRBJ1-2,13,NA,TRBV13,NA
TGTGCCAGCAAGAGAGACACTGAAGCTTTCTTT,CASKRDTEAFF,TRBJ1-1,11,NA,TRBV2,NA
TGCGCCAGCAGCCTCGGACAGGGGGAACTCTACGAGCAGTACTTC,CASSLGQGELYEQYF,TRBJ2-7,15,TRBD1,TRBV4-3,NA
TGTGCCAGCAGTCCCCCGGACAGGGGAAACAATGAGCAGTTCTTC,CASSPPDRGNNEQFF,TRBJ2-1,15,TRBD1,TRBV27,NA
TGCGCCAGCAGCCCGAAACAGGGGGGGATGAACACTGAAGCTTTCTTT,CASSPKQGGMNTEAFF,TRBJ1-1,16,TRBD1,TRBV4-1,NA